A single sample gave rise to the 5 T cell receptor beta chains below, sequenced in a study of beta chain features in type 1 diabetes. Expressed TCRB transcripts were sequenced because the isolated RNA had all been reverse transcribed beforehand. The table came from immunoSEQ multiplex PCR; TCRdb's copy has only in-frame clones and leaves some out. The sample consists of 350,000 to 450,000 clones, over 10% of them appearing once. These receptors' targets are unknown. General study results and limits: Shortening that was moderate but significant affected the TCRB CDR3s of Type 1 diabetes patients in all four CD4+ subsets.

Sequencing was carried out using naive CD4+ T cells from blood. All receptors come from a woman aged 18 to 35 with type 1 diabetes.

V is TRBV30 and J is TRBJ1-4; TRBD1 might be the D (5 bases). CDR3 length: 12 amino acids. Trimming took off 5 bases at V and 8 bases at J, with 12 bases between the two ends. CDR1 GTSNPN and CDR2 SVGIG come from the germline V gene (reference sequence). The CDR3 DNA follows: TGTGCCTGGGATCAGGGTCGAGAAAAACTGTTTTTT. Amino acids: CAWDQGREKLFF.

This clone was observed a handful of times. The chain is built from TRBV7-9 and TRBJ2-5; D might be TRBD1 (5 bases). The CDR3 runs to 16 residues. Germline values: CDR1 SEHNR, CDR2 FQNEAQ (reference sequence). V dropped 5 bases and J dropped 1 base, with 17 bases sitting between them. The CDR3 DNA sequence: TGTGCCAGCAGCCAACCGCCCGTCAGGGCCCAAGAGACCCAGTACTTC. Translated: CASSQPPVRAQETQYF.

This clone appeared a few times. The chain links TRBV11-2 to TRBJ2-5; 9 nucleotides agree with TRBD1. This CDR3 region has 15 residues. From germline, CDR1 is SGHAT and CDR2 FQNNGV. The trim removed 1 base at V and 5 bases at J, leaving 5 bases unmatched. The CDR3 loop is CASSLVWDRDETQYF. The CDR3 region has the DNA TGTGCCAGCAGCTTAGTCTGGGACAGGGACGAGACCCAGTACTTC.

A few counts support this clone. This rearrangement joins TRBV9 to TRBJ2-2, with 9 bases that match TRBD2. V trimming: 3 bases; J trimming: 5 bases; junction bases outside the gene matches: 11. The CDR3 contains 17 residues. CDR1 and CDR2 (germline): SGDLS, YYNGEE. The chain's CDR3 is CASSASLAGDSTGELFF. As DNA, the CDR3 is TGTGCCAGCAGCGCATCGTTAGCGGGAGATAGTACCGGGGAGCTGTTTTTT. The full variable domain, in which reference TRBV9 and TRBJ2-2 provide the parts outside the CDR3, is DSGVTQTPKHLITATGQRVTLRCSPRSGDLSVYWYQQSLDQGLQFLIQYYNGEERAKGNILERFSAQQFPDLHSELNLSSLELGDSALYFCASSASLAGDSTGELFFGEGSRLTVL.

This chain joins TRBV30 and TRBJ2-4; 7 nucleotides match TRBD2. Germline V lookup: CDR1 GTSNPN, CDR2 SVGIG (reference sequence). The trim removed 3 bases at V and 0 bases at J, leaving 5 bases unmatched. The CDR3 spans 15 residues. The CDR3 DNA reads TGTGCCTGGAGGAAGCCTAGCGGAGCCAAAAACATTCAGTACTTC. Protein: CAWRKPSGAKNIQYF.